A selection of T cell receptor beta chains follows, all from one sample in a study of CD4+ T cells in melanoma. Produced via immunoSEQ multiplex PCR; TCRdb's table is partial and in-frame only. The profile shows about 4,000 clones, around 71% of them singletons. Sequencing was done on a sample of cells from a culture (not recorded whether cultured in vitro). The origin of the receptors is a human donor with melanoma. CDR3s include the opening cysteine and the closing phenylalanine or tryptophan. A D gene is named only where the DNA matches it firmly. Clone size is given for some rows only: seen once, a few or many times, or a class if the clone is expanded.

D: TRBD1
J: TRBJ2-7
size: few
V: TRBV7-2
DNA: TGTGCCAGCAACGACCGGGACAGGGGATCCTACGAGCAGTACTTC
CDR3: CASNDRDRGSYEQYF

D: TRBD1
J: TRBJ2-7
size: -
V: TRBV7-2
DNA: TGTGCCAGCAGCTTGGGACAGGCCACCTACGAGCAGTACTTC
CDR3: CASSLGQATYEQYF

D: -
J: TRBJ2-7
size: -
V: TRBV20-1
DNA: TGCAGTGCTAGTCACCTACAGGGACCCACCTTTTACGAGCAGTACTTC
CDR3: CSASHLQGPTFYEQYF

D: -
J: TRBJ2-1
size: large
V: TRBV4-1
DNA: TGCGCCAGCAGCCAAGATCCGGCGTCAAGGGATGAGCAGTTCTTC
CDR3: CASSQDPASRDEQFF

D: -
J: TRBJ1-5
size: -
V: TRBV19
DNA: TGTGCCAGTAGTGGGGGAATAAGCAATCAGCCCCAGCATTTT
CDR3: CASSGGISNQPQHF

D: TRBD1
J: TRBJ2-5
size: -
V: TRBV6-2/TRBV6-3
DNA: TGTGCCAGCAGCACCGCGGACAGGGACAATCAAGAGACCCAGTACTTC
CDR3: CASSTADRDNQETQYF

D: TRBD1
J: TRBJ2-2
size: medium-sized
V: TRBV19
DNA: TGTGCCAGTAGTATAACAGGGGGCCTCCTGGGCGGGGAGCTGTTTTTT
CDR3: CASSITGGLLGGELFF

D: TRBD1
J: TRBJ2-1
size: -
V: TRBV7-9
DNA: TGTGCCAGCAGCCTATCCACGACAGGGACCTATGAGCAGTTCTTC
CDR3: CASSLSTTGTYEQFF

D: -
J: TRBJ2-1
size: -
V: TRBV7-3
DNA: TGTGCCAGCAGCCCCCCATCCCTTAATGAGCAGTTCTTC
CDR3: CASSPPSLNEQFF

D: TRBD1
J: TRBJ2-7
size: few
V: TRBV30
DNA: TGTGCCTGGGTGGGACAGTTCTCCTACGAGCAGTACTTC
CDR3: CAWVGQFSYEQYF

D: -
J: TRBJ1-1
size: -
V: TRBV19
DNA: TGTGCCAGTAGCTCGGGGGTCACTGAAGCTTTCTTT
CDR3: CASSSGVTEAFF

D: -
J: TRBJ1-2
size: -
V: TRBV5-1
DNA: TGCGCCAGCAGCTTGAAAGGAACGATGTCTGGCTACACCTTC
CDR3: CASSLKGTMSGYTF

D: TRBD1
J: TRBJ1-2
size: large
V: TRBV6-5
DNA: TGTGCCAGCAGTTTTGGTTCGGGACAGGGACACGGCTACACCTTC
CDR3: CASSFGSGQGHGYTF

D: -
J: TRBJ1-1
size: -
V: TRBV7-9
DNA: TGTGCCAGCAGCTTTTTCCTCGACCGGAAGACTGAAGCTTTCTTT
CDR3: CASSFFLDRKTEAFF

D: -
J: TRBJ2-1
size: -
V: TRBV5-1
DNA: TGCGCCAGCAGCGGGACCCGGTGGGATGAGCAGTTCTTC
CDR3: CASSGTRWDEQFF

D: -
J: TRBJ2-7
size: -
V: TRBV14
DNA: TGTGCCAGCAGTCAGGAACCCAGGGGAGGGTCTTACGAGCAGTACTTC
CDR3: CASSQEPRGGSYEQYF

D: -
J: TRBJ2-7
size: -
V: TRBV18
DNA: TGTGCCAGCTCACCACCCACAGGGCGTTACGAGCAGTACTTC
CDR3: CASSPPTGRYEQYF

D: TRBD1
J: TRBJ1-1
size: -
V: TRBV7-2
DNA: TGTGCCAGCAGAGGTCAGGGGGGTCGCATGAACACTGAAGCTTTCTTT
CDR3: CASRGQGGRMNTEAFF

D: TRBD2
J: TRBJ2-3
size: medium-sized
V: TRBV5-6
DNA: TGTGCCAGCAGCAAGTGGTCACTAGCGGCAGATACGCAGTATTTT
CDR3: CASSKWSLAADTQYF